Here is one T cell receptor beta chain with its context. Antigen specificity is unknown. These data belong to a study of T cell responses to AZD1222 COVID-19 vaccine. General study findings and limits: Donors were largely white British and mainly female; clonal diversity was possibly underestimated. Breadth and depth of Spike-specific TCRs rose after two AZD1222 doses. All repertoire sampling was performed exclusively after the peak T cell response. Vaccine-related CD4 TCRs covered spike, predominating at 160-218 and 743-854.

The method was immunoSEQ multiplex PCR; TCRdb's version includes in-frame clones alone and lacks a portion of them. The table records approximately 190,000 clones, around 90% of them present only once. J was trimmed by 4 bases and V by 9 bases; bases with no gene match: 10. The CDR3 contains 14 residues. Per germline, CDR1 MDHEN and CDR2 SYDVKM. Material: peripheral blood, obtained on day 0 of AZD1222 vaccination. V gene TRBV28 combines with J gene TRBJ2-7; TRBD2 matches 9 bases. This sequence originates from an adult in good health. The DNA for the CDR3 is TGTGCCAGTAAAGTAGCGGGAGAGGCGTACGAGCAGTACTTC. As protein: CASKVAGEAYEQYF.